Detailed here is one T cell receptor (beta chain). This clone was recorded a few times. This receptor's antigen is unknown. Base quality data are lacking; no much larger clone is found one base away. TCRbeta CDR3 regions were amplified from genomic DNA by means of the immunoSEQ Assay, a bias-controlled multiplex PCR. For the original study's pipeline: Nucleated cell counts per sample were estimated from amplification of reference gene primers within the assay. Sequence reads were collapsed and filtered to measure the absolute abundance of every unique TCRbeta CDR3 rearrangement. For each sample, productive Simpson clonality was calculated by taking the square root of Simpson's diversity index across productive rearrangements. Sourced from immuneACCESS, this table was stored by TCRdb with only in-frame sequences that have V and J called. A share of the clones is absent; for the studies checked, an unresolved V gene accounts for under half, and the remainder has no known explanation. V, J and clone size reflect that table, while D and trimming were determined from the DNA. The sample table shows around 270,000 clones, and about 89% are seen once. The ten largest clones add up to about 0.8% of the sample.

Trimming takes 5 bases off V and 7 bases off J; junction bases not matched to a gene: 15. The germline V gene supplies CDR1 SGHAT and CDR2 FQNNGV. From its cysteine to its phenylalanine, the CDR3 spans 17 amino acids. This entry keeps only the CDR3 DNA: 51 bases, framed from base 1. This sample is drawn from a study of blood T cell repertoires in COVID-19 (TCRdb year 2020). General notes on the study: The collaborator samples originated in the United States, Italy and Spain and spanned the acute and convalescent phases of COVID-19. The prospective study material was composed of cDNA or gDNA derived from T cells, B-cell-depleted T cells, or PBMCs. The dataset comprised deeply sampled blood TCRbeta repertoires from subjects exposed to, actively infected with, or recovered from COVID-19. The repertoires were released in a freely available public database meant as a resource for research on the immune response to SARS-CoV-2. Samples came from the ongoing ImmuneRACE study (first 160 participants) plus 1,254 subjects from 6 global collaborators. Nearly every sample came with metadata listing a de-identified subject ID, COVID-19 status, age in years and sex. Where HLA class I and class II types were available, the types were taken from metadata supplied by the sample provider, not from assay-based typing. The research as a whole found: The quantity of clinical and demographic metadata differed by source and by participant and was supplied without curation.

Each collaborating institution followed its own protocols to collect whole blood in K2EDTA tubes. For TCRbeta analysis, collaborators shipped samples in one of three forms: frozen whole blood, isolated PBMCs, or DNA extracted from either of those sample types. This clonotype was sampled from a man aged 25 to 40 with acute or convalescent COVID-19. The chain is made from TRBV11-2 and TRBJ1-5, and 9 bases in between align with TRBD1. Sequencing input: peripheral blood. The nucleotides are TGTGCCAGCAGCATTGGACGGGACAGGGAGGTTGACCAGCCCCAGCATTTT. Translated, this gives CASSIGRDREVDQPQHF.